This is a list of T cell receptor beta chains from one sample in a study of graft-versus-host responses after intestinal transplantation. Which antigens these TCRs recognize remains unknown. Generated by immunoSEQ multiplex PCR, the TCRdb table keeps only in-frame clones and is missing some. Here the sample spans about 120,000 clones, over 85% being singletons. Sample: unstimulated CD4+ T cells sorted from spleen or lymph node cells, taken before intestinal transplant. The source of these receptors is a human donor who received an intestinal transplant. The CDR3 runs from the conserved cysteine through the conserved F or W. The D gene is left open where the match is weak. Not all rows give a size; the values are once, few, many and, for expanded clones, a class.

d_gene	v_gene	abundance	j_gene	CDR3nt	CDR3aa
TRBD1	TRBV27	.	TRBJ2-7	TGTGCCAGCAGTCCCCGGGACAGGGTCTACGAGCAGTACTTC	CASSPRDRVYEQYF
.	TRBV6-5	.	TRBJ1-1	TGTGCCAGCAGTTACTCTTCGGGGGTGGCTTTCTTT	CASSYSSGVAFF
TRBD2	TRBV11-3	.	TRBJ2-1	TGTGCCAGCAGCCGTAGCGGGACCTACAATGAGCAGTTCTTC	CASSRSGTYNEQFF
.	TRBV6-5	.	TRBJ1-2	TGTGCCAGCACCCTACTCGTCGGAGCTAACTATGGCTACACCTTC	CASTLLVGANYGYTF
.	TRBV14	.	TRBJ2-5	TGTGCCAGCAGCCTAGCGGAAACCCAGTACTTC	CASSLAETQYF
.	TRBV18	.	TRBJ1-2	TGTGCCAGCTCAAGGCCCCTTAAGGACTATGGCTACACCTTC	CASSRPLKDYGYTF
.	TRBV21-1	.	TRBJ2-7	TGTGCCAGCAGCAGGGGCAGATACGAGCAGTACTTC	CASSRGRYEQYF
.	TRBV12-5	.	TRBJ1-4	TGTGCTAGTGGTTTGAGGGGGTGGGCTAATGAAAAACTGTTTTTT	CASGLRGWANEKLFF
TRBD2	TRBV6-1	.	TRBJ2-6	TGTGCCGGACAACGCGGGGGGGCTGGGGCCAACGTCCTGACTTTC	CAGQRGGAGANVLTF
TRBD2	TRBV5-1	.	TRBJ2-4	TGCGCCACCCAAGGACCGGGAGGCATTCAGTACTTC	CATQGPGGIQYF
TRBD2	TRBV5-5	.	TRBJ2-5	TGTGCCAGCAGCTCCCGTGTAGCGGGAGTCGGGGAGACCCAGTACTTC	CASSSRVAGVGETQYF
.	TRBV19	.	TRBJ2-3	TGTGCCAGTAGTATCTCGGGAATCACCACAGATACGCAGTATTTT	CASSISGITTDTQYF
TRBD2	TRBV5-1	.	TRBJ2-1	TGCGCCAGCAGCTTGGTTAGCGGGAGTTCACATGAGCAGTTCTTC	CASSLVSGSSHEQFF
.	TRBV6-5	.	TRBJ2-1	TGTGCCAGCAGTTACGGGACGGTATCCTACAATGAGCAGTTCTTC	CASSYGTVSYNEQFF
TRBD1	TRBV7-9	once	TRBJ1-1	TGTGCCAGCAGCGCGAGACAGGGAAGCACTGAAGCTTTCTTT	CASSARQGSTEAFF
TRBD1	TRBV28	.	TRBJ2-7	TGTGCCACTACAGGGGACTCCTACGAGCAGTACTTC	CATTGDSYEQYF
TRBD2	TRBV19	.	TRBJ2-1	TGTGCCAGTAGTATAGGCAGCGGGGTCAATGAGCAGTTCTTC	CASSIGSGVNEQFF
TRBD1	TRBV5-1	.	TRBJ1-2	TGCGCCAGCAGCTTCCTGACAGGGGGGAACTATGGCTACACCTTC	CASSFLTGGNYGYTF
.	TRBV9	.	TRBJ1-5	TGTGCCAGCAGCAACGGACAGATCAATCAGCCCCAGCATTTT	CASSNGQINQPQHF
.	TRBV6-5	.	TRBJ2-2	TGTGCCATATGGCCAGGGGATAGGGCCGGGGAGCTGTTTTTT	CAIWPGDRAGELFF
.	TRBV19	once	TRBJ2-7	TGTGCCAGTAGTATGGGTGTGAGTTACTACGAGCAGTACTTC	CASSMGVSYYEQYF
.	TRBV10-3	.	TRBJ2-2	TGTGCCATCAGCGAAATAGGCCCCGGGGAGCTGTTTTTT	CAISEIGPGELFF
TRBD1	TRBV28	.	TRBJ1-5	TGTGCCAGCACCACGACCGGGACAGGGATTCAGCCCCAGCATTTT	CASTTTGTGIQPQHF
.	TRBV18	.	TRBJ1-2	TGTGCCAGCTCGCCCGACCTCCCCGGCTACACCTTC	CASSPDLPGYTF
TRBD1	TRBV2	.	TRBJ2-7	TGTGCCAGCCGGAGGGACAGGGGCCACGAGCAGTACTTC	CASRRDRGHEQYF
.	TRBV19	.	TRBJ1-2	TGTGCCAGTAGTGAGATGGACGGTAACTATGGCTACACCTTC	CASSEMDGNYGYTF
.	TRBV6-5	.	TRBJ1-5	TGTGCCAGCAGTCGCATCCAAAATCAGCCCCAGCATTTT	CASSRIQNQPQHF
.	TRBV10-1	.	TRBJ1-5	TGCGCCAGCAGCGATAGCGGTCAGCCCCAGCATTTT	CASSDSGQPQHF
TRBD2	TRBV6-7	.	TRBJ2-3	TGTGCCAGCAGTCCAAACCGACTAGCGGGAGGGACAGATACGCAGTATTTT	CASSPNRLAGGTDTQYF
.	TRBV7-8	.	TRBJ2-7	TGTGCCAGCAGCGAGACACTAAGCTCCTACGAGCAGTACTTC	CASSETLSSYEQYF
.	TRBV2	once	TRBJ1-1	TGTGCCAGCACCCGCGTTGGGGGGAGGACTGAAGCTTTCTTT	CASTRVGGRTEAFF
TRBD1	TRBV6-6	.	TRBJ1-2	TGTGCCAGCAGTTACGTCCCGGGACAGGATAGTGGCTACACCTTC	CASSYVPGQDSGYTF
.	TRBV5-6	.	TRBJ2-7	TGTGCCAGCAGCTTGGGGGGACGGTCCTCCTACGAGCAGTACTTC	CASSLGGRSSYEQYF
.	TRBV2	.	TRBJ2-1	TGTGCCAGCAGTGAGTTGGCTGAGCAGTTCTTC	CASSELAEQFF
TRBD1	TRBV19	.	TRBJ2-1	TGTGCCAGTAGTATAAGGGGACAGGGAGGCAATGAGCAGTTCTTC	CASSIRGQGGNEQFF
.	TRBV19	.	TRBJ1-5	TGTGCCAGTAGTTTCGGGGGCGCGAATCAGCCCCAGCATTTT	CASSFGGANQPQHF
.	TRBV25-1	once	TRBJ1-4	TGTGCCAGCAGTGAGGGTTATAAGGCAACTAATGAAAAACTGTTTTTT	CASSEGYKATNEKLFF
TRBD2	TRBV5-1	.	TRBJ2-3	TGCGCCAGCAGCATGAATAGCGGGAGGCGCATTGGCGATACGCAGTATTTT	CASSMNSGRRIGDTQYF
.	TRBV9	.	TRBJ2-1	TGTGCCAGCAGCGTAGCTGATGAGCAGTTCTTC	CASSVADEQFF
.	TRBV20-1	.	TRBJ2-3	TGCAGTGCTAGCCGGGATACGCAGTATTTT	CSASRDTQYF
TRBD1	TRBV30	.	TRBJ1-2	TGTGCCTGGAGTAGAGAGGGGGCATCGCATGGCTACACCTTC	CAWSREGASHGYTF
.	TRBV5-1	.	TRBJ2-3	TGCGCCAGCAGCTTGGCCCAACGCACATATACGCAGTATTTT	CASSLAQRTYTQYF
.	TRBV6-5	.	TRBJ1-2	TGTGCCAACGGCCCCGGGACATTTGCGTCTGGCTACACCTTC	CANGPGTFASGYTF
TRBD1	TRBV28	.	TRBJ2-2	TGTGCCAGCAGTTTTTTTGCTGGGACAGGGAGCACCGGGGAGCTGTTTTTT	CASSFFAGTGSTGELFF
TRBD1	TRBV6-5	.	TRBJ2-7	TGTGCCAGCAGTTACACCACAGGGGCTCTTCGCGAGCAGTACTTC	CASSYTTGALREQYF
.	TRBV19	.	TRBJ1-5	TGTGCCAGTGGGCAGCCCCAGCATTTT	CASGQPQHF
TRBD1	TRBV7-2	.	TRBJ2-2	TGTGCCAGCAGCCAGGGGGTCGGGGAGCTGTTTTTT	CASSQGVGELFF
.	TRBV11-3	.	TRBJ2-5	TGTGCCAGCAGCTCCGGGGACTCAACGTGGGAGACCCAGTACTTC	CASSSGDSTWETQYF